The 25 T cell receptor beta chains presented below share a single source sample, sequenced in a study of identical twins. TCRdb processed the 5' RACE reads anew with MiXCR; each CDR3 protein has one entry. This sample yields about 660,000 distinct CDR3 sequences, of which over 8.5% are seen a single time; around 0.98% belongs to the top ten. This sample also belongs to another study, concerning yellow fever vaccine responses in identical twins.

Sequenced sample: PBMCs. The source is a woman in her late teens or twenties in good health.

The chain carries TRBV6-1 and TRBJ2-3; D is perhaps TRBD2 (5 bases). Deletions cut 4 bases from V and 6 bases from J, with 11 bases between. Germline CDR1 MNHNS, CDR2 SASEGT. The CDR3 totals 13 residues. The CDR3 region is CASSGGSGDTQYF. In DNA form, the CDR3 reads TGTGCCAGCAGTGGCGGGTCGGGGGATACGCAGTATTTT.

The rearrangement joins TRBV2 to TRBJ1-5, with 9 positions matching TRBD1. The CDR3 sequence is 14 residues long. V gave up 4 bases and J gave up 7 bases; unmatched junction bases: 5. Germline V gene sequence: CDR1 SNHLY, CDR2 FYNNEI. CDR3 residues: CASSGGQGYQPQHF. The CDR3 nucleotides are TGTGCCAGCAGTGGGGGACAGGGTTACCAGCCCCAGCATTTT.

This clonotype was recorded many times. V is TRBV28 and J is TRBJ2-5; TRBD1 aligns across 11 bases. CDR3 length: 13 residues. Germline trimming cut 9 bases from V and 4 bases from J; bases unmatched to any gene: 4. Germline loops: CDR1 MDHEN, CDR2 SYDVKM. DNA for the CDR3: TGTGCCAGTCGGACAGGGGGCCGAGAGACCCAGTACTTC. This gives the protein CASRTGGRETQYF. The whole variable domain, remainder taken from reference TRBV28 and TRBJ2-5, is DVKVTQSSRYLVKRTGEKVFLECVQDMDHENMFWYRQDPGLGLRLIYFSYDVKMKEKGDIPEGYSVSREKKERFSLILESASTNQTSMYLCASRTGGRETQYFGPGTRLLVL.

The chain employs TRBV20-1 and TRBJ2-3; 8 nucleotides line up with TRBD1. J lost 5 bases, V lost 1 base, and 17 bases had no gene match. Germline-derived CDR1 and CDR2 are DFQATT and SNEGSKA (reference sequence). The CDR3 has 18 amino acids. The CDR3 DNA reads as TGCAGTGCTAGAGTTGGACAAGGAAACAGGGGGAGGATAGATACGCAGTATTTT. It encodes CSARVGQGNRGRIDTQYF.

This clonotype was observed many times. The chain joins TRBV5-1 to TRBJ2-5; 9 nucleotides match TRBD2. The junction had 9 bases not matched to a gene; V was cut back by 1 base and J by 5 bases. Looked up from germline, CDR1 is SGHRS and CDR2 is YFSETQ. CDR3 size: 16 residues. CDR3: CASSLSSGASPETQYF. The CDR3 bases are TGCGCCAGCAGCTTGTCTAGCGGGGCGAGCCCGGAGACCCAGTACTTC.

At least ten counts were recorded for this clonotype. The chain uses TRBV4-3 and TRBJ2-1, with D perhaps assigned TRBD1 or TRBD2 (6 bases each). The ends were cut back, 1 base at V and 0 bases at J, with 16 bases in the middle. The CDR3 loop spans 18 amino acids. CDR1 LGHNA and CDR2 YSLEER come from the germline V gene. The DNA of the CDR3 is TGCGCCAGCAGCCAAGCCCCCTCGGGGGCGAGCTCCTACAATGAGCAGTTCTTC. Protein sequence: CASSQAPSGASSYNEQFF.

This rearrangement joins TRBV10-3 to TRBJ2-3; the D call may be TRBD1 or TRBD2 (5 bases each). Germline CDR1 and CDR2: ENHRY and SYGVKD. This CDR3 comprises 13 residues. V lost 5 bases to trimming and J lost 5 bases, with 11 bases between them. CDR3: CAISRGVGDTQYF. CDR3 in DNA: TGTGCCATCAGTCGAGGGGTAGGAGATACGCAGTATTTT.

CDR3 loop: CASSRGGRYRSYEQYF. CDR3 sequence (DNA): TGTGCCAGCAGTAGGGGGGGGAGGTATAGGTCCTACGAGCAGTACTTC. The V call is TRBV6-1, the J call TRBJ2-7, with a tentative D call TRBD2 (7 bases). Trimming left V 5 bases short and J 1 base short, with 18 bases between. CDR3 length: 16 residues. CDR1 and CDR2 from the germline V gene are MNHNS and SASEGT.

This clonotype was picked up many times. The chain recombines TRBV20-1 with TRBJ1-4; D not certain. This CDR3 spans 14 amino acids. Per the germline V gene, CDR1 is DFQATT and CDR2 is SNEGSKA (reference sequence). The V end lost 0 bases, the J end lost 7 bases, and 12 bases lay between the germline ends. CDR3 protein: CSARDGPDGEKLFF. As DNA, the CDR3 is TGCAGTGCTAGAGATGGGCCAGATGGTGAAAAACTGTTTTTT.

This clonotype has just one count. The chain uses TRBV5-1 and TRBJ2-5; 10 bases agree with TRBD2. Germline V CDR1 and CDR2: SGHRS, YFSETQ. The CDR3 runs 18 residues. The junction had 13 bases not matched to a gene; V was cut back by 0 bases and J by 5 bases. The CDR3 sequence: CASSLALAGVSLLETQYF. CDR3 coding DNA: TGCGCCAGCAGCTTGGCCCTAGCGGGAGTCTCACTACTGGAGACCCAGTACTTC.

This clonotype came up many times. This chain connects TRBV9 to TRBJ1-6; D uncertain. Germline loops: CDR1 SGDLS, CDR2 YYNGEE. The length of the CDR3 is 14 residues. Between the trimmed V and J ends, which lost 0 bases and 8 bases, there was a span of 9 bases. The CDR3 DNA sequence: TGTGCCAGCAGCGTAGGACGGAACTATTCACCCCTCCACTTT. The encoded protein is CASSVGRNYSPLHF.

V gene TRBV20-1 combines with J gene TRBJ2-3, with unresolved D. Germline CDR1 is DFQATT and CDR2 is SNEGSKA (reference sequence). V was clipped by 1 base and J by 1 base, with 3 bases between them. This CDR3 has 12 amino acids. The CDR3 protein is CSARVRTDTQYF. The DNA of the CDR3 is TGCAGTGCTAGAGTCCGCACAGATACGCAGTATTTT.

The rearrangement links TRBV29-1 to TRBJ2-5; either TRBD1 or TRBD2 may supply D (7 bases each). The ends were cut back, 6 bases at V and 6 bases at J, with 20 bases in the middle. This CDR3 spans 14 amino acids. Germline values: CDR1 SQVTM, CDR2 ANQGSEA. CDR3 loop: CSVAREGARKTQYF. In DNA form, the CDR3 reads TGCAGCGTGGCAAGGGAGGGGGCGCGTAAGACCCAGTACTTC.

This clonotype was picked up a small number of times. In nucleotides, the CDR3 is TGTGCCAGCGGCCGGACAGGGGAAATTGGCGGGGAGCTGTTTTTT. The encoded protein is CASGRTGEIGGELFF. V gene TRBV4-2 combines with J gene TRBJ2-2, with 9 bases matching TRBD1. This CDR3 comprises 15 residues. CDR1 and CDR2 from the germline V gene are LGHNA and YNFKEQ. Trimming took 8 bases from V and 7 from J; bases not matched to a gene: 11.

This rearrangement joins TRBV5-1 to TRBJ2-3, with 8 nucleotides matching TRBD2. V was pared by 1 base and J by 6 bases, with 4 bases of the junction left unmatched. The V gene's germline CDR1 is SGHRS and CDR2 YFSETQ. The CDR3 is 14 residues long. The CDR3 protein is CASSLRGGLDTQYF. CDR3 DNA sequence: TGCGCCAGCAGCTTGCGGGGGGGCCTGGATACGCAGTATTTT.

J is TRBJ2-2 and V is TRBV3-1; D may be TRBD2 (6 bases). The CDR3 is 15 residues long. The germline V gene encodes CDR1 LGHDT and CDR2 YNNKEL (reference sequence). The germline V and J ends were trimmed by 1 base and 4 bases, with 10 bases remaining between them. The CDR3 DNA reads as TGTGCCAGCAGCCAAGCGGGAGTTTTCACCGGGGAGCTGTTTTTT. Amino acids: CASSQAGVFTGELFF.

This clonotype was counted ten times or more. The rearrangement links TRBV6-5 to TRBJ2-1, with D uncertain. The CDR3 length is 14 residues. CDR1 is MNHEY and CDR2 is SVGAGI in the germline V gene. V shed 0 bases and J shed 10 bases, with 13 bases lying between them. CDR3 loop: CASSYSNSPDEQFF. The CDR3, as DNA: TGTGCCAGCAGTTACTCTAACTCACCTGACGAGCAGTTCTTC.

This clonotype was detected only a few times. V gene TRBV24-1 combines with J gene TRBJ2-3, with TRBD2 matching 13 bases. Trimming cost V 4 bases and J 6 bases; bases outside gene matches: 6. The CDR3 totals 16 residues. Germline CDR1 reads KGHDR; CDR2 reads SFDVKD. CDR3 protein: CATSDPGLAGSDTQYF. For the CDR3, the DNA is TGTGCCACCAGTGACCCGGGACTAGCGGGGTCGGATACGCAGTATTTT.

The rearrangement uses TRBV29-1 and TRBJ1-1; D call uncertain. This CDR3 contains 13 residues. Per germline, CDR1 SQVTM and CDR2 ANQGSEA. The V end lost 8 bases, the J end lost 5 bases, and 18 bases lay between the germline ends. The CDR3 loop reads CSSGRGFDTEAFF. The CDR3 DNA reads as TGCAGCTCTGGTCGGGGATTTGATACTGAAGCTTTCTTT.

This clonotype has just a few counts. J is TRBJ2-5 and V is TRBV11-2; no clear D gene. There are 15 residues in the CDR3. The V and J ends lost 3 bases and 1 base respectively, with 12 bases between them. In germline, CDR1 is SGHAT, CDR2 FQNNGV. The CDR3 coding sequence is TGTGCCAGCAGCTTCCCCCTACGGGCCCAAGAGACCCAGTACTTC. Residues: CASSFPLRAQETQYF.

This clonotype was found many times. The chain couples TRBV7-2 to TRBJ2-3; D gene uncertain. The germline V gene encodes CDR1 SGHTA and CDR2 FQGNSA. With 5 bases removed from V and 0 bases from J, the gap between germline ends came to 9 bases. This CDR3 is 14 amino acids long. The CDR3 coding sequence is TGTGCCAGCAGCGACCAGGCGAGCACAGATACGCAGTATTTT. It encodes CASSDQASTDTQYF.

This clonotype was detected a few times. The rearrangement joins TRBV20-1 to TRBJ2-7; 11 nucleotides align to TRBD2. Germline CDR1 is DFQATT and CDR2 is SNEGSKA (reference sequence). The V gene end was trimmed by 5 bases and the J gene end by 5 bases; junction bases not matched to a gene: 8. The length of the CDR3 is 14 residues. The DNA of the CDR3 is TGCAGTGCTGCAATGACTAGCGGGATCCACGAGCAGTACTTC. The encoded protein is CSAAMTSGIHEQYF.

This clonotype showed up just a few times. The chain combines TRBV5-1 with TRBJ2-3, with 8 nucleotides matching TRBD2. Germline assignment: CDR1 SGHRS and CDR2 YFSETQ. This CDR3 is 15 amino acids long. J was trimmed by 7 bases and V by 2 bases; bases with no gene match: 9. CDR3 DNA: TGCGCCAGCAGCTTCTCGCGGGAGGACGCAAATACGCAGTATTTT. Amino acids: CASSFSREDANTQYF.

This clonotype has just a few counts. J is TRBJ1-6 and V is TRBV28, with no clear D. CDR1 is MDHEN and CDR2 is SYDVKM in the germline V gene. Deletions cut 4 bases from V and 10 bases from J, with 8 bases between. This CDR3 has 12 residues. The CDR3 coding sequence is TGTGCCAGCAGTTCGGTGCCCTCACCCCTCCACTTT. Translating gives CASSSVPSPLHF. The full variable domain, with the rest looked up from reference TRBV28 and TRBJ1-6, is DVKVTQSSRYLVKRTGEKVFLECVQDMDHENMFWYRQDPGLGLRLIYFSYDVKMKEKGDIPEGYSVSREKKERFSLILESASTNQTSMYLCASSSVPSPLHFGNGTRLTVT.

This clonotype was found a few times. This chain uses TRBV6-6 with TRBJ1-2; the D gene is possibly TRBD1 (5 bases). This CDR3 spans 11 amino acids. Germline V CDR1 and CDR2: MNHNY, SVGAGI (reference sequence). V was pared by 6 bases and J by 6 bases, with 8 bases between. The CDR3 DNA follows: TGTGCCAGCAGAGTGGGGCATGGCTACACCTTC. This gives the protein CASRVGHGYTF.